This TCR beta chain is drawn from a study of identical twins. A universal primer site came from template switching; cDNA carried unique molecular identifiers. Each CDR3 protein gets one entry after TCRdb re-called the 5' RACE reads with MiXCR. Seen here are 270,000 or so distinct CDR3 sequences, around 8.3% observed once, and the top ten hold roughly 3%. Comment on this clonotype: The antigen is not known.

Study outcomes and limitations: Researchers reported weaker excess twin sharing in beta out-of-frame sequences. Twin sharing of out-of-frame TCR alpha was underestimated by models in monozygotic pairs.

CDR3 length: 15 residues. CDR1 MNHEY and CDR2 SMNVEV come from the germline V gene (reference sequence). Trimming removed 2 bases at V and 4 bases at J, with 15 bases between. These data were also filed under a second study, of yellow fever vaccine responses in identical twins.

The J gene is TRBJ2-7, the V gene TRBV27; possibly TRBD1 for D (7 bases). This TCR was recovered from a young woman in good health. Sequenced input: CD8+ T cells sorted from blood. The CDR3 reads CASSLRGTAEYEQYF. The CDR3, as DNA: TGTGCCAGCAGTTTACGGGGGACAGCAGAGTACGAGCAGTACTTC.